Listed below are T cell receptor beta chains from one sample, sequenced in a study of T cell changes during pregnancy in multiple sclerosis. Only in-frame clones appear in the TCRdb table, and some are missing; sequencing was by immunoSEQ multiplex PCR. The sample records under 55,000 clones, 93% being singletons. The sample here was peripheral blood, taken in the second trimester of pregnancy. Receptors originate from a female donor with multiple sclerosis, enrolled in a pregnancy study. Both conserved end residues are part of each CDR3. D genes are given only for firm matches. Clone size appears in some rows only: once, few, many, or a class for an expanded clone.

J gene,V gene,D gene,clone size,CDR3 protein,CDR3 DNA
TRBJ2-7,TRBV21-1,.,.,CASSKGAGTGRWGEQYF,TGTGCCAGCAGCAAAGGGGCCGGGACAGGGAGATGGGGCGAGCAGTACTTC
TRBJ2-1,TRBV25-1,TRBD2,once,CASSEWGLAYNEQFF,TGTGCCAGCAGTGAATGGGGACTAGCTTACAATGAGCAGTTCTTC
TRBJ2-7,TRBV15,TRBD2,once,CATSSHRGELYEQYF,TGTGCCACCAGCAGCCACCGGGGGGAACTCTACGAGCAGTACTTC
TRBJ1-5,TRBV27,.,.,CASSLADSNQPQHF,TGTGCCAGCAGTTTAGCGGATAGCAATCAGCCCCAGCATTTT
TRBJ2-7,TRBV9,.,.,CASSVDPGSYEQYF,TGTGCCAGCAGCGTAGACCCGGGAAGCTACGAGCAGTACTTC
TRBJ1-4,TRBV7-2,TRBD1,.,CASSLLDRVNEKLFF,TGTGCCAGCAGCTTACTGGACAGGGTTAATGAAAAACTGTTTTTT
TRBJ2-1,TRBV21-1,.,.,CASSKKTIGTSGTHNEQFF,TGTGCCAGCAGCAAAAAGACGATCGGGACTAGCGGGACCCACAATGAGCAGTTCTTC
TRBJ1-2,TRBV28,TRBD1,.,CASSLSPSGTGDGYTF,TGTGCCAGCAGTTTATCCCCCTCCGGGACAGGGGATGGCTACACCTTC
TRBJ1-1,TRBV10-3,.,.,CAIRPLPGAAGGTEAFF,TGTGCCATCCGACCCCTTCCAGGGGCCGCCGGGGGGACTGAAGCTTTCTTT
TRBJ2-1,TRBV29-1,.,.,CSVRTGISYNEQFF,TGCAGCGTGCGCACAGGGATCTCCTACAATGAGCAGTTCTTC
TRBJ2-1,TRBV30,.,.,CAWTGMQTAGMVGEQFF,TGTGCCTGGACCGGCATGCAAACGGCCGGGATGGTAGGTGAGCAGTTCTTC
TRBJ1-5,TRBV5-8,TRBD1,.,CASSLKDRANQPQHF,TGTGCCAGCAGCTTGAAGGACAGGGCGAATCAGCCCCAGCATTTT
TRBJ2-7,TRBV5-4,TRBD2,.,CASSLGGRWAYEQYF,TGTGCCAGCAGCTTGGGCGGGAGGTGGGCCTACGAGCAGTACTTC
TRBJ1-1,TRBV6-5,.,.,CASSYSRINTEAFF,TGTGCCAGCAGTTATAGTCGCATAAACACTGAAGCTTTCTTT
TRBJ2-7,TRBV7-9,.,.,CASRPWQGSSYEQYF,TGTGCCAGCAGACCCTGGCAGGGGAGCTCCTACGAGCAGTACTTC
TRBJ2-7,TRBV6-5,TRBD2,.,CASRSSGSSYEQYF,TGTGCCAGCAGATCTAGCGGGAGCTCCTACGAGCAGTACTTC
TRBJ1-6,TRBV6-6,.,.,CASSPGLNSPLHF,TGTGCCAGCAGCCCCGGACTAAATTCACCCCTCCACTTT
TRBJ2-5,TRBV6-5,TRBD1,.,CASSYAGTGQETQYF,TGTGCCAGCAGTTACGCCGGGACAGGACAAGAGACCCAGTACTTC
TRBJ1-1,TRBV28,TRBD1,.,CASSLGRGQTEAFF,TGTGCCAGCAGTTTAGGCAGGGGGCAAACTGAAGCTTTCTTT
TRBJ1-2,TRBV6-5,.,.,CASSYSSGHPNYGYTF,TGTGCCAGCAGTTACTCGTCGGGACACCCAAACTATGGCTACACCTTC
TRBJ2-1,TRBV10-2,TRBD2,.,CAIGKRERGNEQFF,TGCGCCATCGGAAAGCGGGAGCGTGGCAATGAGCAGTTCTTC
TRBJ1-5,TRBV6-6,.,.,CASSPVRQSNQPQHF,TGTGCCAGCAGTCCCGTCCGCCAGAGCAATCAGCCCCAGCATTTT
TRBJ1-1,TRBV7-2,.,once,CASSFLTGPGTEAFF,TGTGCCAGCAGCTTCTTGACAGGACCGGGCACTGAAGCTTTCTTT
TRBJ1-1,TRBV10-3,.,.,CAISGEVGRGLNTEAFF,TGTGCCATCAGTGGTGAGGTCGGCAGGGGCCTGAACACTGAAGCTTTCTTT
TRBJ2-1,TRBV30,.,.,CAWDPSILGNEQFF,TGTGCCTGGGACCCTAGTATTCTTGGCAATGAGCAGTTCTTC
TRBJ2-5,TRBV7-9,TRBD2,.,CASARTSGSETQYF,TGTGCCAGCGCCCGGACTAGCGGGAGTGAGACCCAGTACTTC
TRBJ1-3,TRBV4-1,.,.,CASSQEAADSGNTIYF,TGCGCCAGCAGCCAAGAGGCCGCAGACTCTGGAAACACCATATATTTT
TRBJ2-7,TRBV18,TRBD1,.,CASSPLGQGTYEQYF,TGTGCCAGCTCACCCCTTGGACAGGGCACCTACGAGCAGTACTTC
TRBJ2-3,TRBV7-6,TRBD1,.,CASSFLVDRGSTDTQYF,TGTGCCAGCAGCTTCCTTGTAGACAGGGGAAGCACAGATACGCAGTATTTT
TRBJ2-1,TRBV5-4,TRBD2,once,CASSPTSGSSDEQFF,TGTGCCAGCAGCCCGACTAGCGGGAGTAGCGATGAGCAGTTCTTC
TRBJ2-5,TRBV4-2,.,.,CASSPEYKETQYF,TGTGCCAGCAGCCCCGAGTATAAAGAGACCCAGTACTTC
TRBJ1-2,TRBV13,.,.,CASSPRNYGYTF,TGTGCCAGCAGCCCGAGGAATTATGGCTACACCTTC
TRBJ2-7,TRBV7-9,TRBD1,once,CASSLGTGVRYEQYF,TGTGCCAGCAGCCTCGGGACAGGAGTAAGGTACGAGCAGTACTTC
TRBJ2-2,TRBV5-1,TRBD2,.,CASTSSGNTGELFF,TGCGCCAGCACTTCTAGCGGGAACACCGGGGAGCTGTTTTTT
TRBJ1-5,TRBV19,.,few,CASSIGAYNQPQHF,TGTGCCAGTAGTATAGGGGCGTACAATCAGCCCCAGCATTTT
TRBJ2-2,TRBV13,TRBD2,.,CASSRGTSTGELFF,TGTGCCAGCAGCCGAGGGACTAGCACGGGGGAGCTGTTTTTT
TRBJ2-7,TRBV7-9,TRBD2,once,CASSLAQGRTSNEQYF,TGTGCCAGCAGCTTAGCGCAGGGTAGGACTAGTAACGAGCAGTACTTC
TRBJ1-1,TRBV5-1,TRBD1,once,CASSLKGTASNTEAFF,TGCGCCAGCAGCTTAAAGGGGACAGCCTCGAACACTGAAGCTTTCTTT
TRBJ2-3,TRBV5-1,.,.,CASSLDRLVVTDTQYF,TGCGCCAGCAGCTTAGACAGACTAGTCGTCACAGATACGCAGTATTTT
TRBJ1-4,TRBV19,.,once,CASSNSATNEKLFF,TGTGCCAGTAGTAACAGTGCAACTAATGAAAAACTGTTTTTT
TRBJ2-5,TRBV13,TRBD2,.,CASTELGLADQETQYF,TGTGCCAGCACCGAACTGGGACTAGCGGACCAAGAGACCCAGTACTTC
TRBJ2-1,TRBV28,.,.,CASSYRYSYNEQFF,TGTGCCAGCAGTTACAGGTACTCCTACAATGAGCAGTTCTTC
TRBJ2-5,TRBV29-1,.,.,CSALYRETQYF,TGCAGCGCTCTCTATCGCGAGACCCAGTACTTC
TRBJ2-1,TRBV7-8,.,.,CASSLRGYNEQFF,TGTGCCAGCAGCTTGCGGGGTTACAATGAGCAGTTCTTC
TRBJ1-5,TRBV7-8,.,.,CASSGGVINQPQHF,TGTGCCAGCAGCGGGGGCGTCATCAATCAGCCCCAGCATTTT
TRBJ1-2,TRBV7-2,TRBD1,once,CASSYTGTGGGYTF,TGTGCCAGCAGCTATACCGGGACAGGGGGTGGCTACACCTTC
TRBJ1-2,TRBV5-5,TRBD1,.,CASSFAEGQANYGYTF,TGTGCCAGCAGCTTCGCCGAGGGACAGGCTAACTATGGCTACACCTTC
TRBJ2-3,TRBV30,.,.,CAWSPGAGSTDTQYF,TGTGCCTGGAGCCCCGGGGCGGGGAGCACAGATACGCAGTATTTT
TRBJ1-6,TRBV27,.,.,CASSFGGHSPLHF,TGTGCCAGCAGTTTCGGGGGTCACTCACCCCTCCACTTT
TRBJ1-3,TRBV7-2,.,.,CASSRRGVGSGNTIYF,TGTGCCAGCAGCCGCAGGGGAGTCGGCTCTGGAAACACCATATATTTT
TRBJ1-1,TRBV2,.,.,CASMKRTAPFF,TGTGCCAGCATGAAGAGGACAGCCCCCTTCTTT
TRBJ2-3,TRBV6-1,TRBD2,.,CASSATSGRGADTQYF,TGTGCCAGCAGTGCCACTAGCGGGAGAGGTGCAGATACGCAGTATTTT
TRBJ1-1,TRBV4-3,TRBD1,.,CASSLGTGMNTEAFF,TGCGCCAGCAGCCTTGGGACAGGAATGAACACTGAAGCTTTCTTT
TRBJ1-4,TRBV9,TRBD1,.,CASSPRDREQEKLFF,TGTGCCAGCAGCCCCAGGGACAGGGAACAGGAAAAACTGTTTTTT
TRBJ1-5,TRBV11-3,TRBD1,.,CASSLGTGSNQPQHF,TGTGCCAGCAGCTTGGGGACAGGGAGCAATCAGCCCCAGCATTTT